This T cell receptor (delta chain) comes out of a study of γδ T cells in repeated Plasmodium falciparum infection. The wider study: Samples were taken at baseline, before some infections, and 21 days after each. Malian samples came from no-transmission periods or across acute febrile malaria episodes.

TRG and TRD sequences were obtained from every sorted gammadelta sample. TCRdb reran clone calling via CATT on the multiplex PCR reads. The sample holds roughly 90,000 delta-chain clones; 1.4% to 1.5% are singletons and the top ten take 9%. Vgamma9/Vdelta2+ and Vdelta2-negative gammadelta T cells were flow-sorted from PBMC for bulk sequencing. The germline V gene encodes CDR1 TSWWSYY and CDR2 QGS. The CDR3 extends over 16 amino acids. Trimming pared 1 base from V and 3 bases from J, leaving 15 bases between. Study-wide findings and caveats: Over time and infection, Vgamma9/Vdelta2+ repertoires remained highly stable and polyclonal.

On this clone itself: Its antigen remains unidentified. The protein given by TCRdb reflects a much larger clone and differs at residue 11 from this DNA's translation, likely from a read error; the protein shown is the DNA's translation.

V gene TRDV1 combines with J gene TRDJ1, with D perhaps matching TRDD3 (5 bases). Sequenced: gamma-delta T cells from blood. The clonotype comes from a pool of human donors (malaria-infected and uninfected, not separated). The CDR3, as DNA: TGTGCTCTTGGGGAACGGGGGTCCTGCCGTGCCGATAAACTCATCTTT. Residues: CALGERGSCRADKLIF.